One and the same sample provided the 5 T cell receptor beta chains below, sequenced in a study of control samples from healthy donors and cancer patients. Profiled with immunoSEQ multiplex PCR; TCRdb holds only in-frame clones, not every one. The data show more than 100,000 clones, about nine tenths seen once. Source material: blood. The receptors were sampled from a woman aged 18-29 years in good health.

In regard to this clone: An end of the junction differs from the germline gene, which may be a read error. The chain joins TRBV27 to TRBJ2-5; 12 positions agree with TRBD2. The CDR3 has 15 amino acids. Germline assignment: CDR1 MNHEY and CDR2 SMNVEV (reference sequence). The CDR3 sequence: CASSLSPLAGGRRHF. The CDR3 nucleotides are TGTGCCAGCAGTTTATCCCCCCTAGCGGGGGGGCGTCGACACTTC.

The chain is built from TRBV5-1 and TRBJ2-6, with no clear D. Looked up from germline, CDR1 is SGHRS and CDR2 is YFSETQ. V dropped 0 bases and J dropped 0 bases, with 4 bases sitting between them. CDR3 length: 15 residues. The CDR3 reads CASSLVLSGANVLTF. The CDR3 DNA sequence: TGCGCCAGCAGCTTGGTCCTCTCTGGGGCCAACGTCCTGACTTTC.

This clone was seen a single time. The chain is built from TRBV5-1 and TRBJ2-3; 8 bases agree with TRBD1. Trimming at V came to 4 bases and at J to 3 bases, leaving 13 bases not matched to a gene. The germline V gene encodes CDR1 SGHRS and CDR2 YFSETQ. The CDR3 spans 17 residues. The CDR3 protein is CASSLSLDRALTDTQYF. The CDR3 nucleotides read TGCGCCAGCAGCCTGTCTCTGGACAGGGCGTTAACAGATACGCAGTATTTT.

The chain couples TRBV5-6 to TRBJ2-3, with unresolved D. The germline CDR1 and CDR2 sequences are SGHDT and YYEEEE. V was cut by 0 bases and J by 2 bases, with 7 bases left in between. The CDR3 length is 14 residues. Here the CDR3 reads CASSLGAATDTQYF. In nucleotides, the CDR3 is TGTGCCAGCAGCTTGGGAGCCGCCACAGATACGCAGTATTTT.

This clone was found once. V usage is TRBV30 and J usage is TRBJ1-6, with D possibly being TRBD1 (6 bases). Germline V gene sequence: CDR1 GTSNPN, CDR2 SVGIG (reference sequence). Between the trimmed V and J ends, which lost 4 bases and 0 bases, there was a span of 25 bases. The CDR3 runs to 20 residues. The CDR3 reads CAWTCTAKVQGVSYNSPLHF. In nucleotides, the CDR3 is TGTGCCTGGACCTGTACGGCTAAGGTACAGGGCGTCTCCTATAATTCACCCCTCCACTTT. The variable domain in full, completed from reference TRBV30 and TRBJ1-6, reads SQTIHQWPATLVQPVGSPLSLECTVEGTSNPNLYWYRQAAGRGLQLLFYSVGIGQISSEVPQNLSASRPQDRQFILSSKKLLLSDSGFYLCAWTCTAKVQGVSYNSPLHFGNGTRLTVT.